The 20 T cell receptor beta chains below were found in one sample sequenced in a study of CD8 T cells in ankylosing spondylitis (dated by TCRdb to about 2017). The library was built by means of 5' RACE. These reads were obtained on an Illumina HiSeq 2500. Starting from the raw public reads, TCRdb applied fastp trimming at Q25, assembled clones with MiXCR and retained in-frame beta chains. Each record represents a unique CDR3 protein, reported with the most common genes and DNA among its rows. Present in this sample are approximately 180,000 distinct CDR3 sequences, 18% of which were seen just once. The ten largest clones capture more than 3.5% of the sample. The sequencing input was blood, either unsorted or a sorted T cell fraction (not recorded which). The origin of the receptors is a male donor between 5 and 35 years old with ankylosing spondylitis or in good health (not recorded which). Donor details come from another sample of the same person, matched by shared clones.

This clonotype was recorded at least ten times. This chain links TRBV5-1 with TRBJ2-7; D is perhaps TRBD1 (5 bases). Germline V gene sequence: CDR1 SGHRS, CDR2 YFSETQ. The V end lost 0 bases, the J end lost 2 bases, and 12 bases lay between the germline ends. The length of the CDR3 is 15 residues. The CDR3 is CASSLAPDSPYEQYF. CDR3 nucleotides: TGCGCCAGCAGCTTGGCCCCAGACAGTCCCTACGAGCAGTACTTC.

Many counts were recorded for this clonotype. The chain uses TRBV6-5 and TRBJ2-3, with TRBD2 matching over 14 bases. The CDR3 length is 16 residues. Trimming at V came to 2 bases and at J to 6 bases, leaving 4 bases not matched to a gene. In germline, CDR1 is MNHEY, CDR2 SVGAGI. The CDR3 DNA sequence: TGTGCCAGCAGTTACCAGGGACTAGCGGGAGTTGATACGCAGTATTTT. Encoded protein: CASSYQGLAGVDTQYF.

J is TRBJ1-1 and V is TRBV19, with D perhaps TRBD1 (6 bases). Germline lookup yields CDR1 LNHDA and CDR2 SQIVND (reference sequence). The CDR3 totals 14 residues. The ends were cut back, 1 base at V and 4 bases at J, with 10 bases in the middle. CDR3 loop: CASSIVGAGTEAFF. The CDR3 DNA reads TGTGCCAGTAGTATAGTGGGGGCGGGCACTGAAGCTTTCTTT.

In this sample, this clonotype turned up a few times. The chain is built from TRBV5-1 and TRBJ2-1, with D possibly being TRBD1 or TRBD2 (5 bases each). CDR3 length: 14 amino acids. The V and J ends lost 2 bases and 5 bases respectively, with 11 bases between them. CDR1 and CDR2 from the germline V gene are SGHRS and YFSETQ. Here the CDR3 DNA reads TGCGCCAGCAGCTTTGAGGGGTCCCACAATGAGCAGTTCTTC. It is translated as CASSFEGSHNEQFF. The full variable domain, its missing parts supplied by reference TRBV5-1 and TRBJ2-1, is KAGVTQTPRYLIKTRGQQVTLSCSPISGHRSVSWYQQTPGQGLQFLFEYFSETQRNKGNFPGRFSGRQFSNSRSEMNVSTLELGDSALYLCASSFEGSHNEQFFGPGTRLTVL.

The sample holds a few counts of this clonotype. The V and J genes are TRBV11-1 and TRBJ2-3, with 9 bases aligning to TRBD1. CDR3 size: 16 residues. Germline V gene lookup returns CDR1 SGHAT and CDR2 FQDESV (reference sequence). Trimming cost V 5 bases and J 4 bases; bases outside gene matches: 10. The CDR3 is CASSTRQGEDADTQYF. Written as DNA, the CDR3 is TGTGCCAGCAGCACTCGACAGGGGGAAGATGCAGATACGCAGTATTTT.

V is TRBV7-2 and J is TRBJ2-7; no definite D call. Germline values: CDR1 SGHTA, CDR2 FQGNSA. The CDR3 contains 13 residues. V was shortened by 3 bases and J by 4 bases, with 10 bases between the two germline ends. The CDR3 DNA reads as TGTGCCAGCAGCTTTCTAGTACTGTACGAGCAGTACTTC. This translates into CASSFLVLYEQYF.

This clonotype was recorded at least ten times. The chain joins TRBV4-2 to TRBJ1-1; TRBD1 matches at 7 bases. The V and J ends lost 1 base and 1 base, in that order; junction bases with no gene match: 3. The germline gives CDR1 LGHNA, CDR2 YNFKEQ. This CDR3 has 15 amino acids. CDR3 sequence reads: CASSQAGQTNTEAFF. For the CDR3, the DNA is TGTGCCAGCAGCCAAGCGGGACAGACGAACACTGAAGCTTTCTTT.

A note on this clonotype: The junction departs from the called germline gene at one end, perhaps through a read error. The rearrangement links TRBV12-3 or TRBV12-4 to TRBJ2-1; 10 bases are a match to TRBD2. The CDR3 sequence is 15 residues long. Here the CDR3 DNA reads TGTGCCAGCAGTTTAGCGACGGCTAGCGGGAGTCCTACGGACTTC. Amino acid sequence: CASSLATASGSPTDF.

This clonotype was picked up many times. This rearrangement joins TRBV12-3 or TRBV12-4 to TRBJ1-5; 10 positions match TRBD1. V shed 5 bases and J 2 bases; nucleotides not matched to a gene: 3. This CDR3 is 15 amino acids long. Written as DNA, the CDR3 is TGTGCCAGCAGTGAGGGACAGGGGCGCAATCAGCCCCAGCATTTT. Amino acids: CASSEGQGRNQPQHF.

This clonotype was recorded at least ten times. This sequence joins TRBV5-1 and TRBJ1-4; D is unresolved. The CDR3 runs to 14 residues. Germline lookup yields CDR1 SGHRS and CDR2 YFSETQ. The germline V and J ends were trimmed by 0 bases and 7 bases, with 10 bases remaining between them. CDR3 region: CASSLARVGEKLFF. The CDR3 DNA follows: TGCGCCAGCAGCTTGGCGCGGGTCGGTGAAAAACTGTTTTTT.

This clonotype was seen at least ten times. The rearrangement links TRBV5-1 to TRBJ2-5; the D gene is possibly TRBD1 (6 bases). Germline lookup yields CDR1 SGHRS and CDR2 YFSETQ. V was pared by 5 bases and J by 4 bases, with 18 bases between. There are 15 residues in the CDR3. The CDR3 nucleotides are TGCGCCAGCAGAAGAGCCACAGGGTATAGAGAGACCCAGTACTTC. This encodes CASRRATGYRETQYF.

This clonotype was detected ten times or more. The CDR3 DNA reads TGTGCCAGCAGCTCCCGAGGGGGTATGGCTAGCGGGAGGAGTGAGCAGTTCTTC. Protein sequence: CASSSRGGMASGRSEQFF. The chain joins TRBV7-2 to TRBJ2-1; TRBD2 matches at 11 bases. With 4 bases clipped from V and 9 bases from J, the junction kept 17 bases outside the gene matches. In germline, CDR1 is SGHTA, CDR2 FQGNSA. This CDR3 is 18 amino acids long.

In this sample, this clonotype turned up many times. The chain's CDR3 is CASSYSMGSPEAFF. The DNA for the CDR3 is TGTGCCAGCAGTTACTCGATGGGGTCGCCTGAAGCTTTCTTT. This chain connects TRBV6-5 to TRBJ1-1; no definite D call. Germline V gives CDR1 MNHEY, CDR2 SVGAGI. Between the trimmed V and J ends, which lost 0 bases and 6 bases, there was a span of 11 bases. The CDR3 runs 14 residues.

There are a few counts of this clonotype. The chain links TRBV29-1 to TRBJ1-1; unclear D gene. V lost 7 bases and J 9 bases, leaving 6 bases between the germline ends. This CDR3 has 8 amino acids. Looked up from germline, CDR1 is SQVTM and CDR2 is ANQGSEA. The CDR3: CSAPQAFF. Written as DNA, the CDR3 is TGCAGCGCCCCCCAAGCTTTCTTT.

This clonotype has ten or more counts. The chain has TRBV9 and TRBJ2-5; D might be TRBD2 (6 bases). Trimming shortened V by 3 bases and J by 2 bases, and 11 bases separated the two germline ends. Germline loops: CDR1 SGDLS, CDR2 YYNGEE. The length of the CDR3 is 14 residues. Here the CDR3 DNA reads TGTGCCAGCAGCGCCCACGGGGGACAAGAGACCCAGTACTTC. Translated, it gives CASSAHGGQETQYF.

The chain combines TRBV5-1 with TRBJ2-3; TRBD2 matches at 8 bases. Germline V gives CDR1 SGHRS, CDR2 YFSETQ. V lost 0 bases, J lost 4 bases, and 4 bases stayed unmatched. The CDR3 is 15 amino acids. The DNA of the CDR3 is TGCGCCAGCAGCTTGGCGTCGGGAGGGTCAGATACGCAGTATTTT. Encoded protein: CASSLASGGSDTQYF. Based on the CDR3 plus reference TRBV5-1 and TRBJ2-3, the full variable domain is KAGVTQTPRYLIKTRGQQVTLSCSPISGHRSVSWYQQTPGQGLQFLFEYFSETQRNKGNFPGRFSGRQFSNSRSEMNVSTLELGDSALYLCASSLASGGSDTQYFGPGTRLTVL.

This clonotype was recorded at least ten times. The J gene is TRBJ2-3, the V gene TRBV20-1; TRBD2 matches 11 bases. Trimming took 4 bases from V and 5 from J; bases not matched to a gene: 14. The CDR3 totals 17 residues. Germline assignment: CDR1 DFQATT and CDR2 SNEGSKA (reference sequence). The CDR3 sequence: CSATPTSGSSLGDTQYF. The CDR3 DNA follows: TGCAGTGCTACCCCAACTAGCGGGAGTAGTCTTGGAGATACGCAGTATTTT.

The rearrangement uses TRBV15 and TRBJ1-1; no firm D call. The CDR3 extends over 15 amino acids. Germline values: CDR1 LNHNV, CDR2 YYDKDF (reference sequence). V gave up 1 base and J gave up 0 bases, with 9 bases separating them. The DNA for the CDR3 is TGTGCCACCAGCAGAGTTGGAGGACTGAACACTGAAGCTTTCTTT. Protein product: CATSRVGGLNTEAFF.

At least ten counts were recorded for this clonotype. The chain uses TRBV12-5 and TRBJ2-1, with 7 positions matching TRBD2. CDR1 LGHNT and CDR2 FRNRAP come from the germline V gene. Trimming took 6 bases from V and 2 from J; bases not matched to a gene: 4. There are 14 residues in the CDR3. The CDR3 DNA is TGTGCTAGTGGCCCAGCGGGAACCTACAATGAGCAGTTCTTC. It encodes CASGPAGTYNEQFF.

This clonotype was counted ten times or more. The rearrangement joins TRBV18 to TRBJ2-1; D uncertain. This CDR3 region has 14 residues. Between the trimmed V and J ends, which lost 3 bases and 9 bases, there was a span of 15 bases. Germline CDR1 KGHSH, CDR2 LQKENI. CDR3 nucleotide sequence: TGTGCCAGCTCACCGACGCCCCACAGCACTGAGCAGTTCTTC. It yields the protein CASSPTPHSTEQFF. Drawing the rest from reference TRBV18 and TRBJ2-1, the complete variable domain is NAGVMQNPRHLVRRRGQEARLRCSPMKGHSHVYWYRQLPEEGLKFMVYLQKENIIDESGMPKERFSAEFPKEGPSILRIQQVVRGDSAAYFCASSPTPHSTEQFFGPGTRLTVL.